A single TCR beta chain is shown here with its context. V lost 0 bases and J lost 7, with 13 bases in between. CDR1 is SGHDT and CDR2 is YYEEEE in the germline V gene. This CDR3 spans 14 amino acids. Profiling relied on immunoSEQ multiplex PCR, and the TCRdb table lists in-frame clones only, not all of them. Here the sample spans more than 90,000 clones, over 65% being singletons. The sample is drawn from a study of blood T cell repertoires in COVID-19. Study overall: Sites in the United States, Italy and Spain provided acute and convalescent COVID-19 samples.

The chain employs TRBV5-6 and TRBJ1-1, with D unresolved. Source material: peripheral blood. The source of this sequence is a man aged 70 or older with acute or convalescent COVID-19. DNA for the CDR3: TGTGCCAGCAGCTTGGAGCCACGAAATGGTGAAGCTTTCTTT. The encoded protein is CASSLEPRNGEAFF.